This entry lists 22 T cell receptor beta chains sequenced from one sample in a study of control samples from healthy donors and cancer patients. TCRdb keeps only in-frame clones here, not all; method: immunoSEQ multiplex PCR. Among about 120,000 clones, 80% to 90% were seen once, and the ten largest hold around 10%. The material sequenced was blood. The source of these receptors is a man aged 25 to 45 in good health.

This rearrangement joins TRBV5-1 to TRBJ2-5; 7 positions agree with TRBD1. V was pared by 7 bases and J by 2 bases, with 8 bases of the junction left unmatched. The germline V gene encodes CDR1 SGHRS and CDR2 YFSETQ. The CDR3 is 14 amino acids. CDR3 sequence reads: CASYVDRVQETQYF. CDR3 DNA sequence: TGCGCCAGCTACGTAGACAGGGTTCAAGAGACCCAGTACTTC.

V is TRBV3-1 (or the pseudogene TRBV3-2) and J is TRBJ1-1; D call uncertain. This CDR3 region has 15 residues. Trimming removed 1 base at V and 6 bases at J, with 15 bases between. From germline, CDR1 is LGHDT and CDR2 YNNKEL (reference sequence). Written as DNA, the CDR3 is TGTGCCAGCAGCCAAGTGGTAGGGAGTAAAGCTGAAGCTTTCTTT. This translates into CASSQVVGSKAEAFF.

This chain connects TRBV6-1 to TRBJ1-2; D ambiguous. Deletions cut 1 base from V and 8 bases from J, with 17 bases between. The V gene's germline CDR1 is MNHNS and CDR2 SASEGT. The CDR3 is 15 residues long. This CDR3 is CASSEDGQVPYGYTF. The CDR3 nucleotides are TGTGCCAGCAGTGAAGATGGTCAGGTACCCTACGGCTACACCTTC.

V usage is TRBV5-1 and J usage is TRBJ2-1; no firm D call. The V end lost 0 bases, the J end lost 10 bases, and 11 bases lay between the germline ends. This CDR3 comprises 13 residues. Germline V CDR1 and CDR2: SGHRS, YFSETQ. CDR3 DNA sequence: TGCGCCAGCAGCTTGGTCCATCGAGAGGAGCAGTTCTTC. Its protein is CASSLVHREEQFF.

The chain uses TRBV27 and TRBJ1-2; no reliable D call. CDR1 is MNHEY and CDR2 is SMNVEV in the germline V gene (reference sequence). Trimming took off 0 bases at V and 7 bases at J, with 12 bases between the two ends. The CDR3 is 14 amino acids. CDR3 protein: CASSLSPGVGGYTF. CDR3 in DNA: TGTGCCAGCAGTTTATCCCCCGGAGTAGGTGGCTACACCTTC.

The chain carries TRBV3-1 (or the pseudogene TRBV3-2) and TRBJ2-5; perhaps TRBD1 as D (6 bases). Per the germline V gene, CDR1 is LGHDT and CDR2 is YNNKEL (reference sequence). With 1 base removed from V and 3 bases from J, the gap between germline ends came to 9 bases. The CDR3 runs to 14 residues. CDR3 sequence: CASSQVAGEETQYF. In nucleotides, the CDR3 is TGTGCCAGCAGCCAAGTTGCAGGGGAAGAGACCCAGTACTTC.

As to this clone: At the DNA level, this CDR3 is encoded by other sequences in the same sample as well. The chain recombines TRBV18 with TRBJ2-5; a possible D gene is TRBD1 (5 bases). The CDR3 length is 14 residues. V was trimmed by 0 bases and J by 3 bases, leaving 8 bases between them. From germline, CDR1 is KGHSH and CDR2 LQKENI. The CDR3 sequence: CASSPPGQKETQYF. CDR3 in DNA: TGTGCCAGCTCACCACCGGGGCAGAAAGAGACCCAGTACTTC.

The J gene is TRBJ2-5, the V gene TRBV18; D not certain. The length of the CDR3 is 12 residues. V lost 4 bases to trimming and J lost 3 bases, with 6 bases between them. Germline lookup yields CDR1 KGHSH and CDR2 LQKENI. The CDR3, as DNA: TGTGCCAGCTCACTGACCGAAGAGACCCAGTACTTC. Encoded protein: CASSLTEETQYF.

The chain combines TRBV5-5 with TRBJ1-2, with 8 bases aligning to TRBD1. CDR1 and CDR2 (germline): SGHKS, YYEKEE (reference sequence). V trimming: 1 base; J trimming: 8 bases; junction bases outside the gene matches: 7. This CDR3 is built from 14 residues. The chain's CDR3 is CASSLKVSGGGYTF. The CDR3 nucleotides are TGTGCCAGCAGCTTGAAAGTCTCAGGGGGCGGCTACACCTTC.

This CDR3 is CASSSQGAEGGEQFF. The CDR3 DNA reads as TGTGCCAGCAGTTCGCAGGGGGCGGAGGGTGGTGAGCAGTTCTTC. The J gene is TRBJ2-1, the V gene TRBV6-5, with 8 bases fitting TRBD1. Germline V gene sequence: CDR1 MNHEY, CDR2 SVGAGI. CDR3 size: 15 residues. Unmatched junction bases numbered 11, after V lost 4 bases and J lost 9 bases.

The rearrangement links TRBV2 to TRBJ2-7, with D perhaps TRBD2 (6 bases). With 3 bases removed from V and 3 bases from J, the gap between germline ends came to 12 bases. The CDR3 spans 14 residues. The germline gives CDR1 SNHLY, CDR2 FYNNEI. As DNA, the CDR3 is TGTGCCAGCAGTGAGGGGGGACCCCGCTACGAGCAGTACGTC. Translation gives CASSEGGPRYEQYV.

This rearrangement joins TRBV10-3 to TRBJ1-1; 8 bases line up with TRBD1. CDR3 length equals 14 residues. Germline V gene sequence: CDR1 ENHRY, CDR2 SYGVKD. The J segment lost 5 bases and the V segment lost 6 bases, leaving 8 bases of the junction unmatched. The CDR3 bases are TGTGCCATCAGCGTTGACAGGGGTGGTACTGAAGCTTTCTTT. Translation gives CAISVDRGGTEAFF.

The chain links TRBV28 to TRBJ1-2, with D perhaps TRBD1 (6 bases). Trimming pared 4 bases from V and 4 bases from J, leaving 13 bases between. This CDR3 has 14 amino acids. Germline V gene sequence: CDR1 MDHEN, CDR2 SYDVKM. CDR3 loop: CASSSSGGGYGYTF. Here the CDR3 DNA reads TGTGCCAGCAGTTCGTCAGGAGGGGGCTATGGCTACACCTTC.

J is TRBJ1-2 and V is TRBV29-1, with D maybe TRBD1 (6 bases). The CDR3 runs 13 residues. The germline V gene has CDR1 SQVTM and CDR2 ANQGSEA. Trimming left V 4 bases short and J 4 bases short, with 13 bases between. For the CDR3, the DNA is TGCAGCGTTGTTTTGGACAGAAGCTATGGCTACACCTTC. It codes for CSVVLDRSYGYTF.

V and J are TRBV12-2 and TRBJ1-5; whether TRBD1, the table's D call, matches the DNA was not checked. TRBV12-2 is annotated as a pseudogene. The CDR3 runs 16 residues. CDR3 loop: CASRLEQGTTNQPQHF. The CDR3 DNA sequence: TGTGCAAGTCGCTTAGAACAGGGAACCACCAATCAGCCCCAGCATTTT.

This clone was observed a handful of times. V usage is TRBV7-8 and J usage is TRBJ1-5; D is possibly TRBD1 (5 bases). This CDR3 has 19 amino acids. With 5 bases removed from V and 1 base from J, the gap between germline ends came to 24 bases. Germline CDR1 reads SGHVS; CDR2 reads FQNEAQ. In DNA form, the CDR3 reads TGTGCCAGCAGCCCGATTTTTATGAGTAGGGGAATGAGCAATCAGCCCCAGCATTTT. This encodes CASSPIFMSRGMSNQPQHF.

The chain carries TRBV11-2 and TRBJ2-2; perhaps TRBD2 as D (5 bases). The length of the CDR3 is 14 residues. Germline-derived CDR1 and CDR2 are SGHAT and FQNNGV. V lost 1 base, J lost 5 bases, and 8 bases lay in between. CDR3 DNA: TGTGCCAGCAGCTTAGTCACTAGAACCGGGGAGCTGTTTTTT. It encodes CASSLVTRTGELFF.

The CDR3 is CSASDREVDGYTF. CDR3 sequence (DNA): TGCAGTGCTAGTGACAGGGAGGTTGATGGCTACACCTTC. This chain links TRBV20-1 with TRBJ1-2, with TRBD1 matching over 7 bases. This CDR3 comprises 13 residues. V dropped 3 bases and J dropped 6; count of bases not matched to a gene: 7. Germline assignment: CDR1 DFQATT and CDR2 SNEGSKA (reference sequence).

V usage is TRBV5-6 and J usage is TRBJ1-5; no clear D gene. Per the germline V gene, CDR1 is SGHDT and CDR2 is YYEEEE. CDR3 length: 16 amino acids. Trimming shortened V by 0 bases and J by 2 bases, and 12 bases separated the two germline ends. CDR3 residues: CASSLAAGRGNQPQHF. The CDR3 DNA is TGTGCCAGCAGCTTGGCGGCGGGAAGGGGCAATCAGCCCCAGCATTTT.

V gene TRBV24-1 combines with J gene TRBJ2-5; TRBD2 aligns across 7 bases. CDR1 and CDR2 from the germline V gene are KGHDR and SFDVKD. The CDR3 has 16 residues. Trimming removed 3 bases from V and 0 bases from J; junction bases left unmatched: 6. The CDR3 here is CATSDPSGVYQETQYF. The CDR3 bases are TGTGCCACCAGTGATCCGAGCGGGGTGTACCAAGAGACCCAGTACTTC.

V usage is TRBV4-1 and J usage is TRBJ2-6; D might be TRBD1 (6 bases). The length of the CDR3 is 17 residues. The germline V gene encodes CDR1 MGHRA and CDR2 YSYEKL. Trimming shortened V by 0 bases and J by 2 bases, and 11 bases separated the two germline ends. The CDR3 protein is CASSQDMRGTGANVLTF. Written as DNA, the CDR3 is TGCGCCAGCAGCCAAGATATGAGGGGGACTGGGGCCAACGTCCTGACTTTC.

The J gene is TRBJ1-2, the V gene TRBV18; the match to TRBD1 covers 7 bases. CDR1 is KGHSH, CDR2 LQKENI, per germline. The CDR3 is 14 residues long. V lost 3 bases and J lost 5; bases outside the gene matches: 6. The CDR3 sequence: CASSPTGERYGYTF. The CDR3 bases are TGTGCCAGCTCACCTACAGGGGAAAGATATGGCTACACCTTC.